One T cell receptor beta chain is described in this entry. The data were taken from a study of blood T cell repertoires in COVID-19. Authors' data handling: It was from reference gene primer amplification that nucleated cell counts were estimated. Assay: immunoSEQ multiplex PCR; the TCRdb copy retains only in-frame clones and omits some. V and J calls and clone size are as listed in that table; D and trimming were resolved from the DNA. The table lists under 200,000 clones, around four fifths of them singletons. One Seattle source followed patients from active infection through their disease course. Sequenced: peripheral blood. This clonotype originated in a man aged 60-69 years with COVID-19, enrolled during active disease.

This CDR3 is CASRRPGQTNTEAFF. CDR3 coding DNA: TGCGCCAGCAGGAGACCGGGACAGACGAACACTGAAGCTTTCTTT. V is TRBV10-2 and J is TRBJ1-1; TRBD1 agrees at 7 bases. The J segment lost 1 base and the V segment lost 6 bases, leaving 8 bases of the junction unmatched. The CDR3 spans 15 residues. CDR1 and CDR2 from the germline V gene are WSHSY and SAAADI.